Below, one T cell receptor (beta chain) is given with its context. This specimen comes from a study of OX40 agonist ivuxolimab in advanced cancers. This CDR3 is built from 14 residues. Between the trimmed V and J ends, which lost 5 bases and 3 bases, there was a span of 14 bases. Germline CDR1 reads MNHNS; CDR2 reads SASEGT. The table came from immunoSEQ multiplex PCR; TCRdb's copy has only in-frame clones and leaves some out. The table records roughly 75,000 clones, 90% of them present only once. The rearrangement links TRBV6-1 to TRBJ2-7, with D possibly TRBD1 on 6 matching bases. The TCR originated in an adult with an advanced solid tumor such as melanoma, head and neck, liver or kidney cancer. The input for sequencing was CD4+ or CD8+ T cells sorted from blood, taken in a trial of the OX40 agonist ivuxolimab. CDR3 sequence: CASSLTGTLYEQYF. The DNA for the CDR3 is TGTGCCAGCAGTCTAACCGGGACACTCTACGAGCAGTACTTC.